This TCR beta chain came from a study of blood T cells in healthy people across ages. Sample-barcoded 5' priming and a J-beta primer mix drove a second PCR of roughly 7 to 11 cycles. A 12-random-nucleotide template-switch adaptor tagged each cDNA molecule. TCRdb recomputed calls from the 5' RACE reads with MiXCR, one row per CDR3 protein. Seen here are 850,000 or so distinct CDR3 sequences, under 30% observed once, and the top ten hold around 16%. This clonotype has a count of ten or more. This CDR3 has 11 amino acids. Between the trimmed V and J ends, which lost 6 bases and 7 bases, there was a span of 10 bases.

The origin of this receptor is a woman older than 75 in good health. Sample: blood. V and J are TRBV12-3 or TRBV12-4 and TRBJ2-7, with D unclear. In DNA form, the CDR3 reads TGTGCCAGCAGCCGGACCTTAGAGCAGTACTTC. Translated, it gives CASSRTLEQYF.